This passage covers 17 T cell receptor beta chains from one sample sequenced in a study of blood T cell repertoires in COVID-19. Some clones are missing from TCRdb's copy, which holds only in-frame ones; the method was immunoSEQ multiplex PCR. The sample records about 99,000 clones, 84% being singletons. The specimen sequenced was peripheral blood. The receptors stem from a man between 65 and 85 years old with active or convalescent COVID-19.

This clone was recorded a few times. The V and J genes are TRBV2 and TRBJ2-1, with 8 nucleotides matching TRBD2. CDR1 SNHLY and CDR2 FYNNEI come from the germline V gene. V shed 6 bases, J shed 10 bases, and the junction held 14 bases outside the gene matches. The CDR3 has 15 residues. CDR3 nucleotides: TGTGCCAGCAGAGCAACGACTAGCGAATCCTCCGAGCAGTTCTTC. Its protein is CASRATTSESSEQFF.

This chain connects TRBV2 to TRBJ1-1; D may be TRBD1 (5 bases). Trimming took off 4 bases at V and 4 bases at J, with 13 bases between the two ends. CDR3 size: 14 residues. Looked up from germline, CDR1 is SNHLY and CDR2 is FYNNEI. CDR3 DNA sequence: TGTGCCAGCAGTGTGCGGGGGAGGGGCACTGAAGCTTTCTTT. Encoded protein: CASSVRGRGTEAFF.

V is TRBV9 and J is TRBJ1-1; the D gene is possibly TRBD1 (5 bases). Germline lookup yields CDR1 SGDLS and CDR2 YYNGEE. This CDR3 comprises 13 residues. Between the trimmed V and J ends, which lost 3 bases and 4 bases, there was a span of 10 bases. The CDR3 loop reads CASSGRQTTEAFF. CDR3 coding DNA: TGTGCCAGCAGCGGACGACAGACCACTGAAGCTTTCTTT.

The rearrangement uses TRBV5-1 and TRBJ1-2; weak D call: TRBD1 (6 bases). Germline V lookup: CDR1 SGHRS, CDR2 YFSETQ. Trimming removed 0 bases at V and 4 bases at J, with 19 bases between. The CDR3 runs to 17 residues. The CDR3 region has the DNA TGCGCCAGCAGCTTGGAAGGCGGGCAGGGGCCGGTCTATGGCTACACCTTC. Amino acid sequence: CASSLEGGQGPVYGYTF.

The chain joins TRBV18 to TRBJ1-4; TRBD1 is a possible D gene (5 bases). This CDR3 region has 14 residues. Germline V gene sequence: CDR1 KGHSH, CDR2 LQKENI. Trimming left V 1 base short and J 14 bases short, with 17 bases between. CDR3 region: CASSPRAREALLFF. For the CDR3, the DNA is TGTGCCAGCTCACCACGGGCCAGGGAAGCGCTCCTGTTTTTT.

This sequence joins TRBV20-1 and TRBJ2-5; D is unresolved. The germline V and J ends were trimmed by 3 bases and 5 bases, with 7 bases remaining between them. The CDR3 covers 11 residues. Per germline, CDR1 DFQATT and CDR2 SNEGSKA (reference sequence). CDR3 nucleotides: TGCAGTGCTAGCGGTGAGGAGACCCAGTACTTC. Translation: CSASGEETQYF.

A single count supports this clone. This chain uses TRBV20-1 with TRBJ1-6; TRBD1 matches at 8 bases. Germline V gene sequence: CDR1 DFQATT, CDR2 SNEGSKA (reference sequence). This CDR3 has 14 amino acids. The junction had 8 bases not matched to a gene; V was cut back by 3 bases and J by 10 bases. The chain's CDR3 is CSASTGQGWSPLHF. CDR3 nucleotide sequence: TGCAGTGCTAGTACCGGACAGGGATGGTCACCCCTCCACTTT.

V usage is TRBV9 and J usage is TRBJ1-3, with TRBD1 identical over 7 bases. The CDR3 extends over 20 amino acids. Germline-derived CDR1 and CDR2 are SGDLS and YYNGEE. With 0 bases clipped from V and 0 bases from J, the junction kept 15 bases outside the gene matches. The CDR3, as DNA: TGTGCCAGCAGCGTAGGGGCCTGGGACAGCAGGCTCCACTCTGGAAACACCATATATTTT. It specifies CASSVGAWDSRLHSGNTIYF.

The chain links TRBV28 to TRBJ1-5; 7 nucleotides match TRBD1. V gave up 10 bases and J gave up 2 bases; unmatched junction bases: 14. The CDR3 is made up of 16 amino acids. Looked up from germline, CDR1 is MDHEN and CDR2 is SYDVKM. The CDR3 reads CATLYSHGQGNQPQHF. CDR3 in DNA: TGTGCCACCTTATATAGCCACGGACAGGGCAATCAGCCCCAGCATTTT.

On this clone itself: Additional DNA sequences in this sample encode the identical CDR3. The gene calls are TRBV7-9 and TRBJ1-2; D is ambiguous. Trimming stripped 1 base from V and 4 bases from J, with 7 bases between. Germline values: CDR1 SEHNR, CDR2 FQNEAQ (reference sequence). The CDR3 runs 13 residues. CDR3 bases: TGTGCCAGCAGCTTAGGCACTCTCTATGGCTACACCTTC. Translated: CASSLGTLYGYTF.

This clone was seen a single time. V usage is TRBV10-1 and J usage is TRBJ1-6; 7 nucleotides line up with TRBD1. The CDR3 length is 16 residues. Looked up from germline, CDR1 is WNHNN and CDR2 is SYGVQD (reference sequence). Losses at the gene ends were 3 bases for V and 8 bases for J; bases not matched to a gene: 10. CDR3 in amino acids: CASSEKTGRRDSPLHF. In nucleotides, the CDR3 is TGCGCCAGCAGTGAAAAGACAGGGAGAAGGGATTCACCCCTCCACTTT.

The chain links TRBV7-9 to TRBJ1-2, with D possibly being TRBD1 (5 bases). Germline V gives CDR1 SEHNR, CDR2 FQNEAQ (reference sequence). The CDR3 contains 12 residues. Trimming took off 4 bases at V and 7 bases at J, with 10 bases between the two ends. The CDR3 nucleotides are TGTGCCAGCAGCTCCGGACAAACTGGCTACACCTTC. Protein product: CASSSGQTGYTF.

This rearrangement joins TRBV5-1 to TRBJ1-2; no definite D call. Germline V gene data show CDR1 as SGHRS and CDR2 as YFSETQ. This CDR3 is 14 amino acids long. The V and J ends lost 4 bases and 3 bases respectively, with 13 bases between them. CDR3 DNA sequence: TGCGCCAGCAGCGTCGAGGGCGATGACTATGGCTACACCTTC. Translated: CASSVEGDDYGYTF.

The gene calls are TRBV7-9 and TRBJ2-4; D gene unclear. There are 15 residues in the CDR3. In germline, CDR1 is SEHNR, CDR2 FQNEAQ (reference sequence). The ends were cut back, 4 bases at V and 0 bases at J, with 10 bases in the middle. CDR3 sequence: CASSSSGIAKNIQYF. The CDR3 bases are TGTGCCAGCAGCTCGTCGGGTATAGCCAAAAACATTCAGTACTTC. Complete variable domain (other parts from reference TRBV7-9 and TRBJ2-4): DTGVSQNPRHKITKRGQNVTFRCDPISEHNRLYWYRQTLGQGPEFLTYFQNEAQLEKSRLLSDRFSAERPKGSFSTLEIQRTEQGDSAMYLCASSSSGIAKNIQYFGAGTRLSVL.

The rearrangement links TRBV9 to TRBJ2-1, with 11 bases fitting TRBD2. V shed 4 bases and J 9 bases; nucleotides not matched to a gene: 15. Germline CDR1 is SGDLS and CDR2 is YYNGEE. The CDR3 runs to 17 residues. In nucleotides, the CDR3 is TGTGCCAGCAGCTGGGGTAGCGGGGGGGGCCGCGAAAGTGAGCAGTTCTTC. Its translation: CASSWGSGGGRESEQFF.

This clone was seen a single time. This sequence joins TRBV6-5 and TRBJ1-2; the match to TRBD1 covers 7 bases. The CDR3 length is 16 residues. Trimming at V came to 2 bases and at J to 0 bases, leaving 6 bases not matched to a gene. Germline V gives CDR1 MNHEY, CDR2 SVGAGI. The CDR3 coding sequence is TGTGCCAGCAGTTACGTCCCAGGGGGAGCTAACTATGGCTACACCTTC. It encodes CASSYVPGGANYGYTF.

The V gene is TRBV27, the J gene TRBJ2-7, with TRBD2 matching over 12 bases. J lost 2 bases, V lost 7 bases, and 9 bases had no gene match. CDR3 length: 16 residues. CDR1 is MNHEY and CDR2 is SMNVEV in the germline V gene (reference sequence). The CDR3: CASKQSGLAGTYEQYF. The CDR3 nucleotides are TGTGCCAGCAAGCAGTCTGGACTAGCGGGAACCTACGAGCAGTACTTC.